These T cell receptor beta chains were read from a single sample in a study of blood T cell repertoires in COVID-19. Profiling relied on immunoSEQ multiplex PCR, and the TCRdb table lists in-frame clones only, not all of them. Found here are 30,000 or so clones, about 90% of them singletons; the top ten hold under 7%. The material sequenced was peripheral blood. The receptors were sampled from a human donor in a cohort sampled during active COVID-19. CDR3s include the opening cysteine and the closing phenylalanine or tryptophan. The order of the fields is V gene, J gene, clone size, D gene, CDR3 DNA, CDR3 protein. D genes are given only for firm matches. Part of the rows lack a size; the others show once, few, many or a class for expanded clones.

TRBV10-3	TRBJ2-3	.	.	TGTGCCATCAGTGAGTCCCCATCAGATACGCAGTATTTT	CAISESPSDTQYF
TRBV19	TRBJ2-5	.	TRBD2	TGTGCCAGTTCCGTGACTAGCGGGAGGGTAGAGACCCAGTACTTC	CASSVTSGRVETQYF
TRBV14	TRBJ2-3	once	.	TGTGCCAGCAGCCATCCACCGAACGGTACTCTGAATGCAGATACGCAGTATTTT	CASSHPPNGTLNADTQYF
TRBV11-3	TRBJ1-1	.	TRBD1	TGTGCCAGCAGCCCAGGGGGGGTGACAGGGGGATCTGAAGCTTTCTTT	CASSPGGVTGGSEAFF
TRBV19	TRBJ1-6	once	.	TGTGCCAGTAGTATAACAGGCCCCAACAATTCACCCCTCCACTTT	CASSITGPNNSPLHF
TRBV30	TRBJ2-3	.	TRBD2	TGTGCCTGGGCGGGAGGGCGTGGAGATACGCAGTATTTT	CAWAGGRGDTQYF
TRBV18	TRBJ1-1	.	.	TGTGCCAGCTCACCATCTTTAGGCGGTATGAACACTGAAGCTTTCTTT	CASSPSLGGMNTEAFF
TRBV3-1/TRBV3-2	TRBJ2-1	.	TRBD2	TGTGCCAGCAGCCAAGATCCCAGCGGGAGTGCCGGTGAGCAGTTCTTC	CASSQDPSGSAGEQFF
TRBV11-1	TRBJ2-5	.	.	TGTGCCAGCAGCTTAGGCCACCTCCGGGAGACCCAGTACTTC	CASSLGHLRETQYF
TRBV14	TRBJ1-3	few	.	TGTGCCAGCAGCCAAGAGGGCTTTCCCACTTTCGGAAACACCATATATTTT	CASSQEGFPTFGNTIYF